These T cell receptor beta chains were read from a single sample in a study of blood T cell repertoires in COVID-19. The assay was immunoSEQ multiplex PCR, and TCRdb's table has in-frame clones only and misses some. The data show under 250,000 clones, with just under 85% seen just once and 7.6% held by the top ten. Specimen: peripheral blood. The receptors shown here come from a woman in her forties or fifties with active or convalescent COVID-19. Each CDR3 is given with its conserved first and last residue. The order of the fields is D gene, clone size, J gene, V gene, CDR3 protein, CDR3 DNA. A D gene is named only where the DNA matches it firmly. Where a row states a size, it is once, few, many or the class of an expanded clone; other rows omit it.

D: TRBD1
size: -
J: TRBJ2-5
V: TRBV24-1
CDR3: CATSDLTGAAETQYF
DNA: TGTGCCACCAGTGATTTGACAGGGGCAGCAGAGACCCAGTACTTC

D: -
size: -
J: TRBJ1-5
V: TRBV23-1
CDR3: CASSRDKFQPQHF
DNA: TGCGCCAGCAGTCGGGACAAGTTCCAGCCCCAGCATTTT

D: TRBD1
size: -
J: TRBJ1-1
V: TRBV7-9
CDR3: CASRLTGQGKANTEAFF
DNA: TGTGCCAGCAGATTGACAGGACAGGGAAAAGCGAACACTGAAGCTTTCTTT

D: TRBD1
size: -
J: TRBJ1-2
V: TRBV28
CDR3: CASSLSGGNYGYTF
DNA: TGTGCCAGCAGTTTATCAGGGGGGAACTATGGCTACACCTTC

D: -
size: -
J: TRBJ1-1
V: TRBV4-1
CDR3: CASSLWTEVNTEAFF
DNA: TGCGCCAGCAGCCTTTGGACGGAGGTGAACACTGAAGCTTTCTTT

D: TRBD2
size: -
J: TRBJ2-1
V: TRBV13
CDR3: CASTTSAFYNEQFF
DNA: TGTGCCAGCACGACTAGCGCCTTCTACAATGAGCAGTTCTTC

D: -
size: -
J: TRBJ1-2
V: TRBV19
CDR3: CASSPGEANYGYTF
DNA: TGTGCCAGTAGTCCCGGGGAGGCTAACTATGGCTACACCTTC

D: -
size: -
J: TRBJ2-2
V: TRBV7-9
CDR3: CASSLASGDTGELFF
DNA: TGTGCCAGCAGCTTAGCGTCGGGGGATACCGGGGAGCTGTTTTTT

D: -
size: -
J: TRBJ2-1
V: TRBV19
CDR3: CASSAAGTYNEQFF
DNA: TGTGCCAGTAGCGCGGCGGGCACCTACAATGAGCAGTTCTTC

D: -
size: -
J: TRBJ2-2
V: TRBV28
CDR3: CASSFGRVGGELFF
DNA: TGTGCCAGCAGTTTTGGCAGGGTCGGCGGGGAGCTGTTTTTT

D: -
size: -
J: TRBJ1-1
V: TRBV5-1
CDR3: CASSAQGGEAMNTEAFF
DNA: TGCGCCAGCAGCGCGCAGGGAGGGGAGGCGATGAACACTGAAGCTTTCTTT

D: -
size: -
J: TRBJ2-1
V: TRBV3-1/TRBV3-2
CDR3: CASSHQGSGEQFF
DNA: TGTGCCAGCAGCCACCAGGGGTCCGGTGAGCAGTTCTTC

D: -
size: -
J: TRBJ1-5
V: TRBV2
CDR3: CASGWAGNQPQHF
DNA: TGTGCCAGCGGGTGGGCGGGGAATCAGCCCCAGCATTTT

D: -
size: once
J: TRBJ2-7
V: TRBV4-1
CDR3: CASSHNPTGSADKYEQYF
DNA: TGCGCCAGCAGCCATAACCCCACCGGGTCGGCGGATAAGTACGAGCAGTACTTC

D: -
size: -
J: TRBJ1-4
V: TRBV3-1/TRBV3-2
CDR3: CASSQDWASNEKLFF
DNA: TGTGCCAGCAGCCAAGACTGGGCATCCAATGAAAAACTGTTTTTT

D: TRBD2
size: -
J: TRBJ2-5
V: TRBV7-2
CDR3: CASSTGLAGEETQYF
DNA: TGTGCCAGCAGCACGGGACTAGCGGGGGAAGAGACCCAGTACTTC

D: -
size: -
J: TRBJ1-4
V: TRBV28
CDR3: CASSLARARTFNEKLFF
DNA: TGTGCCAGCAGTTTAGCCCGCGCTCGCACGTTTAATGAAAAACTGTTTTTT

D: -
size: once
J: TRBJ1-2
V: TRBV24-1
CDR3: CATSDAAPGGRPYGYTF
DNA: TGTGCCACCAGTGATGCCGCACCGGGAGGGCGCCCCTATGGCTACACCTTC

D: TRBD1
size: -
J: TRBJ2-3
V: TRBV5-1
CDR3: CASSLQIGTGIGGTDTQYF
DNA: TGCGCCAGCAGTCTCCAAATTGGGACAGGGATTGGTGGAACAGATACGCAGTATTTT

D: -
size: -
J: TRBJ2-2
V: TRBV6-6
CDR3: CASSSESGELFF
DNA: TGTGCCAGCAGTTCCGAGTCCGGGGAGCTGTTTTTT

D: TRBD2
size: -
J: TRBJ2-1
V: TRBV25-1
CDR3: CASSEARPGSGSYNEQFF
DNA: TGTGCCAGCAGTGAAGCCCGCCCAGGGAGCGGGAGTTACAATGAGCAGTTCTTC

D: -
size: -
J: TRBJ1-5
V: TRBV5-3
CDR3: CARSFASRNQPQHF
DNA: TGTGCCAGAAGCTTCGCGTCACGCAATCAGCCCCAGCATTTT

D: -
size: -
J: TRBJ1-1
V: TRBV7-9
CDR3: CASSLVRQHEAFF
DNA: TGTGCCAGCAGCTTAGTGAGACAGCATGAAGCTTTCTTT

D: TRBD2
size: -
J: TRBJ2-3
V: TRBV4-2
CDR3: CASRALAGDSDTQYF
DNA: TGTGCCAGCAGGGCACTAGCGGGGGATAGTGATACGCAGTATTTT

D: -
size: -
J: TRBJ2-2
V: TRBV6-5
CDR3: CAINREETGELFF
DNA: TGTGCCATCAACCGCGAGGAGACCGGGGAGCTGTTTTTT

D: TRBD2
size: -
J: TRBJ2-7
V: TRBV23-1
CDR3: CASTAAGGDEQYF
DNA: TGCGCCAGCACCGCAGCGGGAGGGGACGAGCAGTACTTC

D: -
size: -
J: TRBJ2-1
V: TRBV12-3/TRBV12-4
CDR3: CASGPAGKGEQFF
DNA: TGTGCCTCAGGGCCCGCAGGGAAGGGTGAGCAGTTCTTC

D: TRBD1
size: -
J: TRBJ2-7
V: TRBV28
CDR3: CASGSPGQGDNEQYF
DNA: TGTGCCAGCGGGAGTCCGGGACAGGGGGACAACGAGCAGTACTTC

D: -
size: few
J: TRBJ1-2
V: TRBV27
CDR3: CASSSTALYYGYTF
DNA: TGTGCCAGCAGCTCGACAGCCTTATACTATGGCTACACCTTC